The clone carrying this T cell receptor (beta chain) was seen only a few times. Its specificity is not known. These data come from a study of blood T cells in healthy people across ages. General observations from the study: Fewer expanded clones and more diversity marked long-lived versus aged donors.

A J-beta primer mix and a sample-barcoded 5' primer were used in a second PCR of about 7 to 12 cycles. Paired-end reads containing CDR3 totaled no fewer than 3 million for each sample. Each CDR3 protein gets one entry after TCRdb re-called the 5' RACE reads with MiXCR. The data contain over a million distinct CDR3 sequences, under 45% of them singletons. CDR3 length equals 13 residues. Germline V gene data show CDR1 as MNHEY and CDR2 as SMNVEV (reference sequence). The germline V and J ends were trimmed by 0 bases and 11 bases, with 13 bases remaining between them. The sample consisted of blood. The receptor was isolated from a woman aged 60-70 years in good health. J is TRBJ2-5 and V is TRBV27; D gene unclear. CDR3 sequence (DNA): TGTGCCAGCAGTTTATCGAGGATCAATGAGCAGTACTTC. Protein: CASSLSRINEQYF.